A single sample gave rise to the 23 T cell receptor beta chains below, sequenced in a study of regulatory T cells in long-lasting Graves disease (dated by TCRdb to the early 2020s). The sample's time point label is to be understood as: newly diagnosed GD, antithyroid drugs for less than 3 months. For both TCR sequencing and RNA sequencing, RNA was extracted from PBMCs using TRIzol. Library preparation used multiplex PCR. TCRdb records Illumina HiSeq 4000 as the sequencer. CDR3 regions were amplified by Arm-PCR with iRepertoire HTBI primers to construct TCR beta libraries. TCRdb trimmed public reads at Q25 via fastp, called clones via MiXCR and kept in-frame beta chains. Each record represents a unique CDR3 protein, reported with the most common genes and DNA among its rows. The sample profile shows 380,000 or so distinct CDR3 sequences; 15% to 20% of them were found once. Around 20% of the sample rests with the top ten.

These sequences were also reported in another study, on T cells in Graves' hyperthyroidism and ophthalmopathy.

Material: peripheral blood mononuclear cells (PBMCs), obtained at new diagnosis, from a patient treated with antithyroid drugs. These receptors were collected from a woman between 18 and 30 years old with Graves disease. Donor details come from another sample of the same person, matched by shared clones.

This chain connects TRBV5-1 to TRBJ2-7, with TRBD2 matching over 13 bases. The CDR3 length is 18 residues. Looked up from germline, CDR1 is SGHRS and CDR2 is YFSETQ. V lost 4 bases and J lost 2; bases outside the gene matches: 12. CDR3 in amino acids: CASSLTGTSGAAPYEQYF. DNA for the CDR3: TGCGCCAGCAGCCTTACCGGGACTAGCGGGGCCGCACCCTACGAGCAGTACTTC.

This clonotype was seen more than once but under ten times. The gene calls are TRBV20-1 and TRBJ2-1, with 9 bases aligning to TRBD2. This CDR3 contains 15 residues. The germline V gene encodes CDR1 DFQATT and CDR2 SNEGSKA (reference sequence). Germline trimming cut 5 bases from V and 4 bases from J; bases unmatched to any gene: 9. The CDR3 region is CSAGRASGAYNEQFF. The CDR3 DNA reads as TGCAGTGCTGGCCGGGCTAGCGGGGCTTACAATGAGCAGTTCTTC.

This sequence joins TRBV11-2 and TRBJ2-1; 15 positions agree with TRBD2. Unmatched junction bases numbered 10, after V lost 8 bases and J lost 2 bases. The CDR3 extends over 18 amino acids. Germline lookup yields CDR1 SGHAT and CDR2 FQNNGV. The CDR3 DNA reads as TGTGCCAGCGTATGCGGGACTAGCGGGAGGTCTCCCTACAATGAGCAGTTCTTC. Protein sequence: CASVCGTSGRSPYNEQFF.

This clonotype was detected many times. The rearrangement uses TRBV5-1 and TRBJ2-7; the D is unclear. Looked up from germline, CDR1 is SGHRS and CDR2 is YFSETQ. With 6 bases removed from V and 0 bases from J, the gap between germline ends came to 13 bases. CDR3 length: 14 amino acids. CDR3 bases: TGCGCCAGCACCCCCGCGACAAGCTCCTACGAGCAGTACTTC. Translation gives CASTPATSSYEQYF.

In this sample, this clonotype turned up many times. This chain joins TRBV11-2 and TRBJ2-2; 11 positions match TRBD1. The J segment lost 7 bases and the V segment lost 5 bases, leaving 9 bases of the junction unmatched. The CDR3 runs to 16 residues. From germline, CDR1 is SGHAT and CDR2 FQNNGV. Here the CDR3 DNA reads TGTGCCAGCAGCCGCCTGGACAGGGGGCGCGGCGGGGAGCTGTTTTTT. Translating gives CASSRLDRGRGGELFF. The full variable domain, its missing parts supplied by reference TRBV11-2 and TRBJ2-2, is EAGVAQSPRYKIIEKRQSVAFWCNPISGHATLYWYQQILGQGPKLLIQFQNNGVVDDSQLPKDRFSAERLKGVDSTLKIQPAKLEDSAVYLCASSRLDRGRGGELFFGEGSRLTVL.

This clonotype has a count of ten or more. The chain is built from TRBV12-3 or TRBV12-4 and TRBJ1-2; D not certain. The CDR3 is made up of 12 amino acids. V lost 5 bases and J lost 3, with 7 bases in between. CDR3 bases: TGTGCCAGCAGTCCGCGGGACTATGGCTACACCTTC. Protein sequence: CASSPRDYGYTF.

Ten or more counts support this clonotype. This chain uses TRBV6-1 with TRBJ2-3, with 8 bases lining up with TRBD1. The junction had 7 bases not matched to a gene; V was cut back by 6 bases and J by 2 bases. CDR3 size: 15 residues. Germline V gene sequence: CDR1 MNHNS, CDR2 SASEGT. The CDR3 protein is CASSLGQANTDTQYF. CDR3 coding DNA: TGTGCCAGCAGCTTGGGACAGGCTAACACAGATACGCAGTATTTT.

There are many counts of this clonotype. This chain joins TRBV11-2 and TRBJ2-5; D remains unclear. The germline V gene encodes CDR1 SGHAT and CDR2 FQNNGV. Trimming removed 7 bases from V and 4 bases from J, with 10 bases in between. The CDR3 sequence is 12 residues long. The DNA for the CDR3 is TGTGCCAGCACGGGTGTCGGAGAGACCCAGTACTTC. Translation: CASTGVGETQYF.

Only a few counts were recorded for this clonotype. V gene TRBV4-2 combines with J gene TRBJ2-1; D might be TRBD1 or TRBD2, each matching 6 bases. V dropped 3 bases and J dropped 9 bases, with 21 bases sitting between them. From germline, CDR1 is LGHNA and CDR2 YNFKEQ. The CDR3 contains 16 residues. The CDR3 region has the DNA TGTGCCAGCAGCCATACAACTAGTAGAGGGGGGTCTGAGCAGTTCTTC. Amino acids: CASSHTTSRGGSEQFF.

Comment on this clonotype: The junction and the germline gene differ at one end; a read error may be behind it. The rearrangement uses TRBV11-1 and TRBJ1-2; D is possibly TRBD1 (6 bases). CDR3 length: 13 amino acids. Germline CDR1 SGHAT, CDR2 FQDESV (reference sequence). CDR3 loop: CVSSLAGDYGYTF. Here the CDR3 DNA reads TGTGTCAGCAGCCTCGCAGGGGACTATGGCTACACCTTC.

This clonotype has a count of ten or more. The rearrangement uses TRBV5-5 and TRBJ1-1, with D possibly being TRBD1 (5 bases). Germline CDR1 and CDR2: SGHKS and YYEKEE (reference sequence). The CDR3 length is 15 residues. V lost 2 bases to trimming and J lost 0 bases, with 11 bases between them. The CDR3 sequence is CASSFVRTLNTEAFF. The CDR3 bases are TGTGCCAGCAGCTTTGTTAGGACACTGAACACTGAAGCTTTCTTT.

The table lists this clonotype with many counts. The chain uses TRBV12-3 or TRBV12-4 and TRBJ1-4; TRBD1 might be the D (5 bases). The CDR3 totals 19 residues. V lost 2 bases and J 2 bases, leaving 21 bases between the germline ends. The CDR3 spells CASSLHRPNKGSTNEKLFF. In nucleotides, the CDR3 is TGTGCCAGCAGTTTACACCGACCGAACAAGGGGAGCACTAATGAAAAACTGTTTTTT.

This clonotype was picked up a small number of times. DNA for the CDR3: TGTGCCAGCAGCCCGATCACAACAGGGTACCAGCCCCAGCATTTT. Its translation: CASSPITTGYQPQHF. The chain carries TRBV7-8 and TRBJ1-5; D perhaps matches TRBD1 (6 bases). From germline, CDR1 is SGHVS and CDR2 FQNEAQ. CDR3 size: 15 residues. The germline V and J ends were trimmed by 5 bases and 7 bases, with 18 bases remaining between them.

The chain has TRBV28 and TRBJ1-1; 8 nucleotides line up with TRBD1. Germline-derived CDR1 and CDR2 are MDHEN and SYDVKM. V lost 3 bases and J lost 4; bases outside the gene matches: 4. The CDR3 length is 14 residues. The chain's CDR3 is CASSFQGASTEAFF. The CDR3 region has the DNA TGTGCCAGCAGTTTTCAGGGGGCGAGCACTGAAGCTTTCTTT.

This chain joins TRBV10-3 and TRBJ1-5, with 8 bases fitting TRBD1. The CDR3 sequence is 15 residues long. V dropped 6 bases and J dropped 2; count of bases not matched to a gene: 6. Germline CDR1 ENHRY, CDR2 SYGVKD. CDR3 sequence reads: CAISQGANGNQPQHF. CDR3 bases: TGTGCCATCAGCCAGGGGGCAAATGGCAATCAGCCCCAGCATTTT.

The J gene is TRBJ1-3, the V gene TRBV15; TRBD1 agrees at 7 bases. Trimming at V came to 5 bases and at J to 4 bases, leaving 8 bases not matched to a gene. The CDR3 contains 15 residues. Germline V CDR1 and CDR2: LNHNV, YYDKDF (reference sequence). CDR3 DNA sequence: TGTGCCACCAGCGCCCTTCAGGGACAGGGAAACACCATATATTTT. Residues: CATSALQGQGNTIYF.

This clonotype was seen ten or more times. J is TRBJ1-5 and V is TRBV28; no clear D. Germline V lookup: CDR1 MDHEN, CDR2 SYDVKM. V was cut by 6 bases and J by 7 bases, with 10 bases left in between. The CDR3 has 12 amino acids. DNA of the CDR3: TGTGCCAGCAGCCAAATAAGACAGCCCCAGCATTTT. Translation gives CASSQIRQPQHF.

This clonotype showed up many times. V usage is TRBV2 and J usage is TRBJ2-7; D assignment may be TRBD1 or TRBD2 (5 bases each). The CDR3 is made up of 13 amino acids. V was pared by 7 bases and J by 4 bases, with 14 bases between. Germline CDR1 reads SNHLY; CDR2 reads FYNNEI. The CDR3 nucleotides are TGTGCCAGCAACCCCCCGGGACGGTACGAGCAGTACTTC. Amino acids: CASNPPGRYEQYF.

This clonotype has a count of ten or more. V gene TRBV7-9 combines with J gene TRBJ2-2; 7 bases map to TRBD2. This CDR3 is 14 amino acids long. Trimming removed 5 bases from V and 3 bases from J; junction bases left unmatched: 3. Germline V gene data show CDR1 as SEHNR and CDR2 as FQNEAQ (reference sequence). The CDR3 protein is CASSPGGHTGELFF. The CDR3 DNA is TGTGCCAGCAGCCCGGGAGGACACACCGGGGAGCTGTTTTTT.

This clonotype was seen at least ten times. This chain connects TRBV2 to TRBJ1-5; TRBD1 might be the D (6 bases). Looked up from germline, CDR1 is SNHLY and CDR2 is FYNNEI. The germline V and J ends were trimmed by 3 bases and 6 bases, with 12 bases remaining between them. The CDR3 spans 14 residues. This CDR3 reads CASSEGAEIQPQHF. The CDR3, as DNA: TGTGCCAGCAGTGAGGGGGCAGAAATTCAGCCCCAGCATTTT.

This clonotype was counted at least ten times. This chain uses TRBV20-1 with TRBJ1-2; 7 nucleotides match TRBD1. Looked up from germline, CDR1 is DFQATT and CDR2 is SNEGSKA (reference sequence). The length of the CDR3 is 13 residues. The J segment lost 6 bases and the V segment lost 6 bases, leaving 10 bases of the junction unmatched. The CDR3 DNA is TGCAGTGCCAGGGACAGCTGGGGGAATGGCTACACCTTC. The encoded protein is CSARDSWGNGYTF.

There are many counts of this clonotype. This rearrangement joins TRBV28 to TRBJ1-6; 9 bases line up with TRBD1. V dropped 5 bases and J dropped 5; count of bases not matched to a gene: 13. The CDR3 covers 18 residues. Per the germline V gene, CDR1 is MDHEN and CDR2 is SYDVKM. The DNA of the CDR3 is TGTGCCAGCAGTACCCCGGGACAGGGTAGTCGAGATAATTCACCCCTCCACTTT. This encodes CASSTPGQGSRDNSPLHF.

The V gene is TRBV28, the J gene TRBJ1-4; D remains unclear. In germline, CDR1 is MDHEN, CDR2 SYDVKM. Trimming removed 8 bases at V and 8 bases at J, with 9 bases between. This CDR3 contains 11 residues. Here the CDR3 reads CASASLEKLFF. The DNA of the CDR3 is TGTGCCAGCGCCTCTTTAGAAAAACTGTTTTTT.